This entry lists 22 T cell receptor beta chains sequenced from one sample in a study of prognosis after radiotherapy for stage I lung cancer. Multiplex PCR, run in two rounds, amplified TCR beta CDR3 from genomic DNA. With primers specific to each TRBV and TRBJ gene, the first-round PCR was performed. TCRdb called the multiplex PCR reads again in MiXCR, with one record for every CDR3 protein. The profile covers approximately 25,000 distinct CDR3 sequences, with 40% appearing a single time and 20% to 25% taken by the ten largest. Specimen: PBMCs, collected before or after stereotactic body radiation therapy (not recorded which). The receptors were sampled from a donor older than 45 with non-small cell lung cancer.

Only a few counts were recorded for this clonotype. Being one base from a much bigger clone, this may be a read error. V and J are TRBV19 and TRBJ2-3, with D perhaps TRBD1 (5 bases). This CDR3 spans 13 amino acids. Germline V gene lookup returns CDR1 LNHDA and CDR2 SQIVND (reference sequence). CDR3 amino acids: CAGSDQGADTQYF. CDR3 nucleotide sequence: TGTGCCGGTAGTGACCAGGGTGCAGATACGCAGTATTTT.

This clonotype occurred many times. V is TRBV14 and J is TRBJ2-7, with TRBD2 matching 13 bases. Germline-derived CDR1 and CDR2 are SGHDN and FVKESK. The CDR3 is 14 residues long. V lost 8 bases, J lost 2 bases, and 3 bases stayed unmatched. The CDR3 loop is CASWTSGGPYEQYF. As DNA, the CDR3 is TGTGCCAGCTGGACTAGCGGGGGACCCTACGAGCAGTACTTC. Full variable domain (outside the CDR3, taken from reference TRBV14 and TRBJ2-7): EAGVTQFPSHSVIEKGQTVTLRCDPISGHDNLYWYRRVMGKEIKFLLHFVKESKQDESGMPNNRFLAERTGGTYSTLKVQPAELEDSGVYFCASWTSGGPYEQYFGPGTRLTVT.

The DNA for the CDR3 is TGTGCCAGCAGCTTGCATTTCTATCTCCCAGATACGCAGTATTTT. Its protein product is CASSLHFYLPDTQYF. This chain links TRBV5-8 with TRBJ2-3; D ambiguous. Germline V gives CDR1 SGHTS, CDR2 YDEGEE. V lost 1 base to trimming and J lost 4 bases, with 13 bases between them. This CDR3 region has 15 residues.

This clonotype was recorded many times. A read error may produce the germline difference seen at one junction end. The CDR3 DNA reads as TGTGCTAGCAGCTTACCAGGGGGGGAGACCCAGTACTTC. Protein sequence: CASSLPGGETQYF. The chain has TRBV7-7 and TRBJ2-5; TRBD1 is a possible D gene (7 bases). CDR3 size: 13 residues. Germline values: CDR1 SSHAT, CDR2 FNYEAQ (reference sequence).

The sample holds many counts of this clonotype. As DNA, the CDR3 is TGCAGTGCCGGGAGGGGAACTAGCGGGGACAATGAGCAGTTCTTC. Translating it yields CSAGRGTSGDNEQFF. The chain links TRBV20-1 to TRBJ2-1; 10 positions agree with TRBD2. The CDR3 length is 15 residues. V was clipped by 6 bases and J by 5 bases; unmatched bases: 10. The germline V gene encodes CDR1 DFQATT and CDR2 SNEGSKA (reference sequence).

V gene TRBV6-1 combines with J gene TRBJ2-1; tentatively, D is TRBD2 (5 bases). The CDR3 totals 12 residues. The germline CDR1 and CDR2 sequences are MNHNS and SASEGT. The V end lost 5 bases, the J end lost 11 bases, and 13 bases lay between the germline ends. Here the CDR3 DNA reads TGTGCCAGCAGTCAGACTAATCGGAAGCAGTTCTTC. Amino acids: CASSQTNRKQFF.

This clonotype is medium-sized in the sample. The chain has TRBV6-5 and TRBJ2-7, with TRBD1 matching 7 bases. CDR1 is MNHEY and CDR2 is SVGAGI in the germline V gene. This CDR3 has 15 residues. With V trimmed by 5 bases and J by 2 bases, 9 bases remained unmatched. CDR3 region: CASSPRQGSTYEQYF. CDR3 in DNA: TGTGCCAGCAGTCCGCGACAGGGTAGTACCTACGAGCAGTACTTC.

V and J are TRBV5-1 and TRBJ2-7, with 12 bases lining up with TRBD2. V shed 2 bases, J shed 2 bases, and the junction held 8 bases outside the gene matches. From germline, CDR1 is SGHRS and CDR2 YFSETQ. The CDR3 length is 17 residues. CDR3 sequence (DNA): TGCGCCAGCAGCTTCTCCCTAGCGGGAGGGGAAACCTACGAGCAGTACTTC. As protein: CASSFSLAGGETYEQYF.

This clonotype has at least ten counts. The V call is TRBV29-1, the J call TRBJ2-7; a weak D match, TRBD2 (5 bases). The CDR3 is made up of 14 amino acids. Germline lookup yields CDR1 SQVTM and CDR2 ANQGSEA. The V end was cut by 6 bases, the J end by 0 bases, with 15 bases between. The CDR3 sequence is CSVLEGRSSYEQYF. As DNA, the CDR3 is TGCAGCGTCTTGGAAGGGAGAAGCTCCTACGAGCAGTACTTC.

This clonotype was found many times. The chain is built from TRBV29-1 and TRBJ2-7; D unclear. The ends were cut back, 4 bases at V and 0 bases at J, with 13 bases in the middle. CDR3 length: 14 residues. Germline assignment: CDR1 SQVTM and CDR2 ANQGSEA. CDR3 residues: CSVAPFDPSYEQYF. The CDR3 DNA is TGCAGCGTTGCCCCTTTTGATCCCTCCTACGAGCAGTACTTC.

This clonotype has a single count. This chain links TRBV11-3 with TRBJ2-1, with D perhaps being TRBD1 or TRBD2 (5 bases each). Germline V gene data show CDR1 as SGHNT and CDR2 as YENEEA. V lost 5 bases and J 3 bases, leaving 20 bases between the germline ends. The CDR3 spans 17 residues. The CDR3 DNA is TGTGCCAGCAGCCCATCAAGGGGCCGGGGCGACTACAATGAGCAGTTCTTC. This sequence encodes CASSPSRGRGDYNEQFF.

This clonotype showed up just once. This rearrangement joins TRBV2 to TRBJ2-1; the match to TRBD2 covers 15 bases. V gave up 5 bases and J gave up 7 bases; unmatched junction bases: 9. Germline V CDR1 and CDR2: SNHLY, FYNNEI. This CDR3 region has 17 residues. CDR3 sequence reads: CASSTGLAGGPRNEQFF. In nucleotides, the CDR3 is TGTGCCAGCAGTACGGGACTAGCGGGGGGCCCAAGGAATGAGCAGTTCTTC.

About this clonotype: One end of the junction varies from germline; a read error may be responsible. The chain uses TRBV7-8 and TRBJ2-1; D gene uncertain. This CDR3 region has 14 residues. The germline V gene encodes CDR1 SGHVS and CDR2 FQNEAQ. The CDR3 sequence is CASSYTRQVDEQFF. The CDR3 DNA reads TGTGCCAGCAGCTACACCCGCCAGGTCGATGAGCAGTTCTTT.

The rearrangement joins TRBV6-1 to TRBJ2-3; no firm D call. This CDR3 has 12 amino acids. Germline CDR1 is MNHNS and CDR2 is SASEGT. V lost 1 base, J lost 4 bases, and 3 bases lay in between. CDR3 DNA sequence: TGTGCCAGCAGTGAAGGGTCAGATACGCAGTATTTT. Its protein is CASSEGSDTQYF.

By frequency in the sample, this clonotype is medium-sized. The rearrangement links TRBV5-1 to TRBJ2-3; D not resolved. This CDR3 has 16 amino acids. The V end was cut by 0 bases, the J end by 5 bases, with 16 bases between. Germline CDR1 reads SGHRS; CDR2 reads YFSETQ. CDR3 loop: CASSLASASIGDTQYF. Written as DNA, the CDR3 is TGCGCCAGCAGCTTGGCCTCTGCCTCAATCGGAGATACGCAGTATTTT.

The CDR3 sequence is CSADRPLAGVSNEQFF. The CDR3 DNA is TGCAGTGCTGACAGACCCCTAGCGGGAGTTAGCAATGAGCAGTTCTTC. The rearrangement links TRBV20-1 to TRBJ2-1; 10 bases line up with TRBD2. There are 16 residues in the CDR3. With 5 bases clipped from V and 6 bases from J, the junction kept 13 bases outside the gene matches. Per germline, CDR1 DFQATT and CDR2 SNEGSKA (reference sequence).

This clonotype was observed a handful of times. V gene TRBV6-9 combines with J gene TRBJ1-1; D remains ambiguous. The CDR3 contains 15 residues. Per germline, CDR1 MNHGY and CDR2 SVAAGI. Trimming took off 3 bases at V and 0 bases at J, with 11 bases between the two ends. The CDR3 protein is CASSYNSRVNTEAFF. In DNA form, the CDR3 reads TGTGCCAGCAGTTACAATTCAAGGGTGAACACTGAAGCTTTCTTT.

This clonotype is classed as medium-sized (0.01 to 0.1%). This chain links TRBV6-1 with TRBJ2-7; D uncertain. The CDR3 is made up of 12 amino acids. Germline V gene sequence: CDR1 MNHNS, CDR2 SASEGT. V dropped 8 bases and J dropped 3 bases, with 11 bases sitting between them. The CDR3 loop reads CASGPRDYEQYF. CDR3 nucleotide sequence: TGTGCCAGCGGTCCTAGGGACTACGAGCAGTACTTC.

This clonotype has at least ten counts. The rearrangement uses TRBV6-1 and TRBJ1-1; perhaps TRBD1 as D (5 bases). Germline V gene data show CDR1 as MNHNS and CDR2 as SASEGT. The CDR3 loop spans 13 amino acids. V shed 10 bases and J shed 2 bases, with 14 bases lying between them. In nucleotides, the CDR3 is TGTGCCACCCAGGGAGACGATAACACTGAAGCTTTCTTT. Its protein is CATQGDDNTEAFF.

This chain uses TRBV19 with TRBJ1-2, with unresolved D. V was clipped by 10 bases and J by 1 base, with 4 bases between them. This CDR3 region has 10 residues. The germline V gene encodes CDR1 LNHDA and CDR2 SQIVND (reference sequence). CDR3 sequence: CATLNYGYTF. As DNA, the CDR3 is TGTGCCACCCTTAACTATGGCTACACCTTC.

This clonotype showed up many times. This rearrangement joins TRBV28 to TRBJ2-1, with 9 bases matching TRBD1. This CDR3 spans 19 amino acids. Trimming at V came to 4 bases and at J to 0 bases, leaving 13 bases not matched to a gene. In germline, CDR1 is MDHEN, CDR2 SYDVKM. This CDR3 is CASSYSRTGAPSSYNEQFF. For the CDR3, the DNA is TGTGCCAGCAGTTATTCCCGGACAGGGGCTCCTAGCTCCTACAATGAGCAGTTCTTC.

As for this clonotype: Sequence at one end of the junction differs from germline and may be a read error. As DNA, the CDR3 is TGTGCCAGCAGTTGGACAGTGGGCCGACAGCCCCATCATTTT. It is translated as CASSWTVGRQPHHF. The gene calls are TRBV28 and TRBJ1-5; TRBD1 is a possible D gene (6 bases). Per the germline V gene, CDR1 is MDHEN and CDR2 is SYDVKM. The CDR3 loop spans 14 amino acids. Full variable domain (rest looked up from reference TRBV28 and TRBJ1-5): DVKVTQSSRYLVKRTGEKVFLECVQDMDHENMFWYRQDPGLGLRLIYFSYDVKMKEKGDIPEGYSVSREKKERFSLILESASTNQTSMYLCASSWTVGRQPHHFGDGTRLSIL.